These T cell receptor beta chains were read from a single sample in a study of blood T cell repertoires in COVID-19. Here immunoSEQ multiplex PCR was the method, and the copy in TCRdb shows in-frame clones only, minus some. Here the sample spans about 310,000 clones, approximately 88% being singletons. Sequenced: PBMCs or T cells enriched from blood (not recorded which). These receptors were obtained from a man between 60 and 75 years old who had recovered from COVID-19. Both conserved end residues are part of each CDR3. Expanded clones are given a class, and other clones once, few, many or no size at all.

>TRBV7-2|-
CASSPAAGGPMAQYF
>TRBV28|few
CASSHWTGGTEAFF
>TRBV28|-
CASSSGTLQETQYF
>TRBV29-1|-
CSVEKLAGGDNEQFF
>TRBV5-8|-
CASSPQDSNQPQHF
>TRBV24-1|once
CATSETQGAASGANVLTF
>TRBV10-2|-
CASTGPGETGYTF
>TRBV6-4|-
CASSKTGGDTQYF
>TRBV7-4|-
CASSLRETLDAGLYEQYF
>TRBV5-4|once
CASSPASGTRYTGELFF
>TRBV6-8|-
CARCLGGGRYEQYF
>TRBV24-1|-
CATSETGQGVNQPQHF
>TRBV18|-
CASSPIQDSNYGYTF
>TRBV5-1|-
CASSNGDSRTDTQYF
>TRBV10-3|-
CATRDRGPSGYGYTF
>TRBV28|-
CASSRQGLNEKLFF